The 24 T cell receptor beta chains below all came from one sample that was sequenced in a study of shared clonotypes between healthy human individuals. Using immunoSEQ multiplex PCR, the repertoire was profiled, and TCRdb retains in-frame clones only, with some absent. The table lists about 2.4 million clones, around nine tenths of them singletons. The sequenced material came from naive CD4+ T cells sorted from blood. The subset here: CD45RA+ positively selected. The source is a man aged 18 to 29 in good health.

This clone was seen only once. Distinct nucleotide sequences in the sample also encode this CDR3. The CDR3 DNA sequence: TGTGCCAGCAGTGAACGGGACAGGGGCCCCTACGAGCAGTACTTC. Its translation is CASSERDRGPYEQYF. The rearrangement links TRBV6-1 to TRBJ2-7; 10 bases match TRBD1. This CDR3 comprises 15 residues. Germline V CDR1 and CDR2: MNHNS, SASEGT. J lost 2 bases, V lost 2 bases, and 3 bases had no gene match.

The chain employs TRBV6-1 and TRBJ2-7, with D possibly being TRBD2 (5 bases). The V end was cut by 3 bases, the J end by 1 base, with 7 bases between. Germline assignment: CDR1 MNHNS and CDR2 SASEGT. CDR3 size: 13 residues. The chain's CDR3 is CASSDSVSYEQYF. The CDR3 DNA reads TGTGCCAGCAGTGATAGCGTTTCCTACGAGCAGTACTTC.

This chain connects TRBV7-8 to TRBJ1-1; D gene uncertain. Germline V gene data show CDR1 as SGHVS and CDR2 as FQNEAQ. V gave up 1 base and J gave up 5 bases, with 14 bases separating them. This CDR3 contains 15 residues. The DNA of the CDR3 is TGTGCCAGCAGCTTAGTTATGGTTCGGAGAACTGAAGCTTTCTTT. It encodes CASSLVMVRRTEAFF. Variable domain in full (rest from reference TRBV7-8 and TRBJ1-1): GAGVSQSPRYKVAKRGQDVALRCDPISGHVSLFWYQQALGQGPEFLTYFQNEAQLDKSGLPSDRFFAERPEGSVSTLKIQRTQQEDSAVYLCASSLVMVRRTEAFFGQGTRLTVV.

The chain recombines TRBV9 with TRBJ2-6, with D perhaps TRBD2 (5 bases). Trimming took 5 bases from V and 4 from J, leaving 13 bases between them. Germline V lookup: CDR1 SGDLS, CDR2 YYNGEE. The CDR3 has 15 residues. For the CDR3, the DNA is TGTGCCAGCAGGTTCGGGGAGTCCGGGGCCAACGTCCTGACTTTC. This codes for CASRFGESGANVLTF.

Comment on this clone: The same CDR3 can be traced to other DNA sequences in this sample. The rearrangement uses TRBV7-2 and TRBJ2-7; 7 bases are a match to TRBD2. The CDR3 is made up of 14 amino acids. Germline assignment: CDR1 SGHTA and CDR2 FQGNSA. The trim removed 1 base at V and 7 bases at J, leaving 7 bases unmatched. The CDR3 nucleotides are TGTGCCAGCAGCTTAGGGCGGGAGTTCAGAGAGCAGTACTTC. Protein sequence: CASSLGREFREQYF.

The V call is TRBV5-1, the J call TRBJ2-2; possible D gene TRBD1, 5 bases. CDR1 and CDR2 from the germline V gene are SGHRS and YFSETQ. Trimming removed 7 bases at V and 5 bases at J, with 21 bases between. The CDR3 runs 16 residues. CDR3 DNA sequence: TGCGCCAGCGGGCAGGGTCAATCAGGCCCTACCGGGGAGCTGTTTTTT. This codes for CASGQGQSGPTGELFF.

This sequence joins TRBV6-1 and TRBJ2-7; 7 bases align to TRBD1. CDR1 and CDR2 (germline): MNHNS, SASEGT. This CDR3 has 15 residues. After removal of 3 bases from V and 2 bases from J, the junction contained 7 bases not matched to a gene. The CDR3 region is CASSDLGQGAYEQYF. CDR3 bases: TGTGCCAGCAGTGATTTAGGGCAGGGGGCCTACGAGCAGTACTTC.

The rearrangement uses TRBV19 and TRBJ1-1, with D unclear. The germline CDR1 and CDR2 sequences are LNHDA and SQIVND (reference sequence). The CDR3 covers 14 residues. The germline V and J ends were trimmed by 3 bases and 1 base, with 9 bases remaining between them. The CDR3 is CASSIRQPNTEAFF. CDR3 DNA: TGTGCCAGTAGTATCAGGCAGCCGAACACTGAAGCTTTCTTT.

This clone has a handful of counts. The chain is built from TRBV30 and TRBJ2-7; TRBD1 aligns across 9 bases. J lost 3 bases, V lost 3 bases, and 6 bases had no gene match. Germline CDR1 and CDR2: GTSNPN and SVGIG (reference sequence). The CDR3 sequence is 14 residues long. This chain's CDR3 is CAWRSPGQGYEQYF. The CDR3 DNA reads TGTGCCTGGAGGTCACCGGGACAGGGCTACGAGCAGTACTTC.

V gene TRBV6-5 combines with J gene TRBJ2-6; no reliable D call. The CDR3 runs to 16 residues. Per the germline V gene, CDR1 is MNHEY and CDR2 is SVGAGI. V lost 2 bases and J lost 2, with 10 bases in between. The CDR3 spells CASSYASVTGANVLTF. As DNA, the CDR3 is TGTGCCAGCAGTTACGCGTCGGTTACTGGGGCCAACGTCCTGACTTTC.

V is TRBV28 and J is TRBJ2-7; 7 bases are a match to TRBD1. The junction had 9 bases not matched to a gene; V was cut back by 4 bases and J by 0 bases. The CDR3 loop spans 16 amino acids. Germline V gives CDR1 MDHEN, CDR2 SYDVKM. DNA for the CDR3: TGTGCCAGCAGTTACTTGACCGGGACAGCCTCCTACGAGCAGTACTTC. This gives the protein CASSYLTGTASYEQYF.

As regards this clone: The same CDR3 also results from other DNA sequences found in this sample. The V and J genes are TRBV5-1 and TRBJ2-5, with D perhaps matching TRBD1 (5 bases). Germline assignment: CDR1 SGHRS and CDR2 YFSETQ. Trimming took off 0 bases at V and 6 bases at J, with 12 bases between the two ends. There are 14 residues in the CDR3. CDR3 amino acids: CASSLEAGRQTQYF. The DNA of the CDR3 is TGCGCCAGCAGCTTGGAGGCAGGGCGGCAGACCCAGTACTTC.

The chain employs TRBV4-3 and TRBJ1-6; a weak D match, TRBD1 (6 bases). The V gene's germline CDR1 is LGHNA and CDR2 YSLEER. V shed 0 bases and J shed 6 bases, with 9 bases lying between them. This CDR3 spans 15 amino acids. CDR3 nucleotides: TGCGCCAGCAGCCAAGATACAGGGATTAATTCACCCCTCCACTTT. As protein: CASSQDTGINSPLHF.

This chain connects TRBV5-1 to TRBJ2-5; the D is unclear. This CDR3 spans 12 amino acids. V was trimmed by 0 bases and J by 6 bases, leaving 6 bases between them. Germline CDR1 and CDR2: SGHRS and YFSETQ. The CDR3 region is CASSLEPQTQYF. The CDR3 DNA reads as TGCGCCAGCAGCTTGGAACCACAGACCCAGTACTTC.

The V call is TRBV21-1, the J call TRBJ2-7; TRBD1 is taken as the D call from the table, unchecked against the DNA. TRBV21-1 corresponds to a pseudogene. This CDR3 has 11 amino acids. The CDR3, as DNA: TGTGCCAGACAGGGGGATGACGAGCAGTACTTC. Its protein is CARQGDDEQYF.

The chain is built from TRBV4-1 and TRBJ2-1; 10 bases align to TRBD1. Germline V gives CDR1 MGHRA, CDR2 YSYEKL. Unmatched junction bases numbered 7, after V lost 4 bases and J lost 7 bases. The CDR3 is made up of 15 amino acids. The CDR3 protein is CASSLTGTGVNEQFF. The CDR3 nucleotides read TGCGCCAGCAGCCTTACCGGGACAGGGGTGAATGAGCAGTTCTTC.

The chain carries TRBV6-5 and TRBJ1-1, with 7 bases matching TRBD1. CDR1 MNHEY and CDR2 SVGAGI come from the germline V gene. This CDR3 spans 15 amino acids. The junction had 7 bases not matched to a gene; V was cut back by 2 bases and J by 4 bases. In DNA, the CDR3 is TGTGCCAGCAGTTACGCGACAGGGATTACCACTGAAGCTTTCTTT. Its translation: CASSYATGITTEAFF.

Notes on this clone: This specimen includes other DNA sequences encoding the same CDR3. CDR3 nucleotide sequence: TGTGCCTGGAGCCGGGACAGAAACACTGAAGCTTTCTTT. Residues: CAWSRDRNTEAFF. The chain carries TRBV30 and TRBJ1-1, with 7 bases that match TRBD1. After removal of 3 bases from V and 2 bases from J, the junction contained 3 bases not matched to a gene. The CDR3 is 13 amino acids. Germline values: CDR1 GTSNPN, CDR2 SVGIG (reference sequence).

The gene calls are TRBV5-1 and TRBJ1-4; D call uncertain. The CDR3 is 17 residues long. Trimming shortened V by 2 bases and J by 3 bases, and 17 bases separated the two germline ends. Germline-derived CDR1 and CDR2 are SGHRS and YFSETQ. CDR3 sequence: CASSLAGIPGANEKLFF. As DNA, the CDR3 is TGCGCCAGCAGCTTAGCCGGGATCCCTGGAGCTAATGAAAAACTGTTTTTT.

The rearrangement uses TRBV10-2 and TRBJ2-7; maybe TRBD1 (5 bases). Trimming stripped 5 bases from V and 7 bases from J, with 18 bases between. This CDR3 has 14 amino acids. Germline V gene sequence: CDR1 WSHSY, CDR2 SAAADI. CDR3 DNA sequence: TGCGCCAGCAGTTCGACAGTCCCAACGTGGGAGCAGTACTTC. Residues: CASSSTVPTWEQYF.

The rearrangement links TRBV10-2 to TRBJ2-3; D perhaps matches TRBD1 (5 bases). Trimming took off 6 bases at V and 1 base at J, with 8 bases between the two ends. Looked up from germline, CDR1 is WSHSY and CDR2 is SAAADI. The CDR3 spans 13 residues. Here the CDR3 DNA reads TGCGCCAGCAGGGACAAACGCACAGATACGCAGTATTTT. It yields the protein CASRDKRTDTQYF.

This chain links TRBV6-5 with TRBJ2-7; the D call may be TRBD1 or TRBD2 (6 bases each). Trimming left V 2 bases short and J 6 bases short, with 8 bases between. The CDR3 contains 12 residues. Germline values: CDR1 MNHEY, CDR2 SVGAGI. CDR3 loop: CASSYKGGEQYF. CDR3 nucleotide sequence: TGTGCCAGCAGTTACAAGGGGGGCGAGCAGTACTTC.

This chain uses TRBV4-1 with TRBJ1-3, with D maybe TRBD1 (5 bases). CDR1 MGHRA and CDR2 YSYEKL come from the germline V gene. This CDR3 spans 16 amino acids. Trimming removed 3 bases from V and 2 bases from J, with 14 bases in between. The CDR3 bases are TGCGCCAGCAGCCAGCCGGGGGAATCGCCTGGAAACACCATATATTTT. The encoded protein is CASSQPGESPGNTIYF.

The chain joins TRBV5-4 to TRBJ1-1, with D uncertain. Germline assignment: CDR1 SGHNT and CDR2 YYREEE (reference sequence). CDR3 length: 14 amino acids. V was cut by 2 bases and J by 5 bases, with 13 bases left in between. CDR3 DNA sequence: TGTGCCAGCAGCTTTACACAGAGACCAACTGAAGCTTTCTTT. It specifies CASSFTQRPTEAFF.